This T cell receptor beta chain was obtained from a study of cytomegalovirus exposure and HLA in healthy donors. PCR employed 60 Vbeta and 13 Jbeta primers. The assay was immunoSEQ multiplex PCR, and TCRdb's table has in-frame clones only and misses some. The repertoire has 120,000 to 150,000 clones, around three quarters of them found once; the top ten carry roughly 6.2%. The CDR3 is made up of 15 amino acids. Germline loops: CDR1 SGHAT, CDR2 FQNNGV. The ends lost 3 bases at V and 5 bases at J; junction bases unmatched: 4. This clonotype originated in a woman between 40 and 55 years old in good health and CMV-seropositive. Sequencing was done on a sample of PBMCs. The chain recombines TRBV11-2 with TRBJ2-1, with 10 bases fitting TRBD2. In DNA, the CDR3 is TGTGCCAGCAGCTTTGGAGCGGGAGGGAACAATGAGCAGTTCTTC. Encoded protein: CASSFGAGGNNEQFF.